This TCR beta chain was observed in a study of T cell responses to AZD1222 COVID-19 vaccine. TCRdb's copy holds only in-frame clones and misses some; the assay was immunoSEQ multiplex PCR. The sample consists of around 200,000 clones, approximately 92% of them appearing once. Trimming cost V 2 bases and J 3 bases, with 11 bases left between them. The CDR3 loop spans 14 amino acids. Germline lookup yields CDR1 GTSNPN and CDR2 SVGIG (reference sequence). The starting material was peripheral blood, obtained 28 days after the second dose of the MenACWY control vaccine. The genes are TRBV30 and TRBJ1-5; possibly TRBD1 for D (5 bases). The source is an adult who received the MenACWY meningococcal vaccine as a control. The CDR3 loop reads CAWSTTTVNQPQHF. The CDR3 DNA follows: TGTGCCTGGAGTACAACGACAGTCAATCAGCCCCAGCATTTT.